This TCR beta chain was identified in a study of T-cell memory formation after mild COVID-19 (dated by TCRdb to the early 2020s). Background for the entire study: TCR sequence clusters from the two donors were found to be largely donor specific. T-cell clones expanding and contracting after mild COVID-19 in a couple of donors were tracked by longitudinal TCRalpha and TCRbeta repertoire sequencing. Two young, previously healthy adult volunteers, one female and one male, were included in the cohort. What the study reported, not specific to this receptor: Some responding clones were found in pre-infection memory, which suggests that pre-existing cross-reactive memory T cells took part in the SARS-CoV-2 response. Balanced CD4/CD8 phenotypes were observed for clones contracting from day 15 to 85, whereas a bias towards CD4+ was observed for a second wave of clones expanding from day 15 to 37. Whether the second-wave clones peaking on day 37 were SARS-CoV-2 specific was not confirmed. Only two mild cases were covered by the study, and larger cohorts that include severe cases with pre-infection samples were considered necessary. Contracting CD4+ clones were found mainly in CM and EM memory subsets, while CD8+ clones were enriched in EMRA.

From the cysteine through the phenylalanine, the CDR3 covers 17 amino acids. The read is trimmed to its CDR3 DNA, 51 bases read in frame from base 1. V loses 3 bases of germline sequence and J loses 2 bases, and the interval between the two ends is 18 bases. For CDR1 and CDR2, the germline V gene (reference sequence) lists LGHDT and YNNKEL. Sequencing used an Illumina NovaSeq 6000. Using 5'RACE with constant-segment primers, TCRalpha and TCRbeta cDNA libraries were constructed, with sample barcodes and unique molecular identifiers added in the process. RNA was extracted from every sample with Trizol reagent. The libraries were amplified in two PCR steps, and the second step added a second sample barcode and Illumina TruSeq adapters. The libraries were sequenced on an Illumina NovaSeq using 2 x 150 bp paired-end reads. From the authors' description of their analysis: With migec v1.2.7, reads were demultiplexed and then collapsed into UMI-guided consensus sequences. With mixcr v2.1.11, UMI consensuses were aligned to TRA and TRB V and J templates and assembled into clonotypes. A clonotype was counted as expanded or contracted only if both edgeR and NoisET called the change significant, with noise models trained on biological replicates. For edgeR calls, the cutoffs were a false discovery rate-adjusted p below 0.01 and a log2 fold-change threshold of 1. As an exploratory analysis of dynamics, max-normalized trajectories of the 1000 most abundant clonotypes were examined with PCA combined with hierarchical clustering. Separately sequenced CD4+ and CD8+ repertoires were used to assign a CD4 or CD8 phenotype to each responding clone. TCRdb reprocessed the public reads (quality trimming at Q25 with fastp, clone calling with MiXCR) and kept in-frame beta chains. Rows are combined by CDR3 protein, so each entry shows the most common genes and DNA. The V and J calls reflect TCRdb's pipeline rather than the authors' work. The table for this sample lists more than 10,000 distinct CDR3 sequences; roughly 15% of them were counted only once. In total, the top ten clones hold around half of the sample.

Ficoll-Paque density gradient centrifugation was used to isolate PBMCs. This clonotype was counted many times. Its antigen is not yet known. No base quality information exists; no much larger clone differs at one position. The sequenced sample consisted of PBMCs or a T cell subset sorted from them (not recorded which). The clonotype originates from a man aged 18 to 29 who had mild COVID-19 (a few samples of this study predate the infection). The sample titles of this study are shuffled in the database, so cell type and time point are left out; the donor was told from shared clones. The rearrangement joined TRBV3-1 to TRBJ2-3, with a tentative D gene TRBD2 over 6 matching bases. For the CDR3, the sequence is CASSHPHPGLPTDTQYF. In nucleotides, the sequence is TGTGCCAGCAGCCACCCACATCCGGGACTGCCCACAGATACGCAGTATTTT.